What follows are 27 T cell receptor beta chains derived from one specimen sequenced in a study of blood T cell repertoires in COVID-19. The protocol was immunoSEQ multiplex PCR, while the TCRdb copy is restricted to in-frame clones and leaves out a portion. Among tens of thousands of clones listed, over 70% were seen once. The sequencing input was peripheral blood. The origin of the receptors is a woman aged 35 to 49 with acute or convalescent COVID-19.

Only a few counts were recorded for this clone. This sequence joins TRBV27 and TRBJ2-1, with a weak D call TRBD2 (6 bases). The germline V gene has CDR1 MNHEY and CDR2 SMNVEV (reference sequence). The CDR3 runs to 16 residues. Trimming pared 5 bases from V and 0 bases from J, leaving 14 bases between. CDR3 amino acids: CASSGRMGGSYNEQFF. CDR3 coding DNA: TGTGCCAGCAGTGGCCGAATGGGAGGCTCCTACAATGAGCAGTTCTTC.

This clone has only one observation. This chain connects TRBV5-1 to TRBJ2-7, with 9 bases matching TRBD2. The ends lost 3 bases at V and 1 base at J; junction bases unmatched: 14. The germline V gene encodes CDR1 SGHRS and CDR2 YFSETQ. This CDR3 is 18 amino acids long. The CDR3 DNA reads TGCGCCAGCAGCTGGGGCGACTATTTACTAGCGGGTTCCTACGAGCAGTACTTC. Its translation is CASSWGDYLLAGSYEQYF.

The chain carries TRBV19 and TRBJ1-1; 9 nucleotides agree with TRBD1. Germline V lookup: CDR1 LNHDA, CDR2 SQIVND (reference sequence). The junction had 4 bases not matched to a gene; V was cut back by 1 base and J by 4 bases. This CDR3 contains 15 residues. The CDR3 region is CASSIVHRGPTEAFF. CDR3 in DNA: TGTGCCAGTAGTATAGTGCACAGGGGGCCCACTGAAGCTTTCTTT.

V gene TRBV2 combines with J gene TRBJ2-7; TRBD2 matches 12 bases. This CDR3 is 15 amino acids long. CDR1 is SNHLY, CDR2 FYNNEI, per germline. V lost 6 bases, J lost 4 bases, and 7 bases stayed unmatched. The CDR3 loop reads CASRQTSGRHYEQYF. The DNA for the CDR3 is TGTGCCAGCAGACAAACTAGCGGGAGGCATTACGAGCAGTACTTC.

This clone was observed once. This rearrangement joins TRBV14 to TRBJ2-1, with D perhaps TRBD2 (7 bases). This CDR3 comprises 15 residues. Trimming shortened V by 4 bases and J by 3 bases, and 13 bases separated the two germline ends. CDR1 is SGHDN and CDR2 is FVKESK in the germline V gene. The DNA for the CDR3 is TGTGCCAGCAGCCTCCCGGGGGGCTTCTACAATGAGCAGTTCTTC. Translated, it gives CASSLPGGFYNEQFF.

The gene calls are TRBV4-1 and TRBJ1-3; tentative D call: TRBD1 (5 bases). The CDR3 is made up of 15 amino acids. Per germline, CDR1 MGHRA and CDR2 YSYEKL. Trimming removed 4 bases from V and 0 bases from J, with 10 bases in between. The CDR3 DNA follows: TGCGCCAGCAGCCCAGACAGCGGCTCTGGAAACACCATATATTTT. Protein product: CASSPDSGSGNTIYF.

V and J are TRBV5-1 and TRBJ2-7; 9 nucleotides agree with TRBD2. This CDR3 comprises 14 residues. The germline V gene has CDR1 SGHRS and CDR2 YFSETQ. V gave up 5 bases and J gave up 1 base; unmatched junction bases: 4. The CDR3 protein is CASSYSGGSYEQYF. CDR3 DNA: TGCGCCAGCAGTTACAGCGGGGGGTCCTACGAGCAGTACTTC.

The chain uses TRBV6-2 or TRBV6-3 and TRBJ2-1, with D maybe TRBD1 (7 bases). CDR3 length: 16 amino acids. V lost 0 bases, J lost 4 bases, and 13 bases lay in between. Germline CDR1 is MNHEY and CDR2 is SVGEGT. The CDR3 protein is CASSYSTGRKYNEQFF. The DNA of the CDR3 is TGTGCCAGCAGTTACTCGACAGGGAGGAAATACAATGAGCAGTTCTTC.

This clone was found once. The V gene is TRBV27, the J gene TRBJ2-7; 12 bases are shared with TRBD2. CDR3 length: 18 amino acids. Per germline, CDR1 MNHEY and CDR2 SMNVEV (reference sequence). Trimming took 4 bases from V and 5 from J; bases not matched to a gene: 15. The CDR3 reads CASSYQGASGRAFHEQYF. As DNA, the CDR3 is TGTGCCAGCAGTTACCAGGGGGCTAGCGGGAGGGCCTTCCACGAGCAGTACTTC.

The chain has TRBV18 and TRBJ1-1; perhaps TRBD1 as D (5 bases). Looked up from germline, CDR1 is KGHSH and CDR2 is LQKENI. This CDR3 comprises 14 residues. Trimming took off 4 bases at V and 1 base at J, with 10 bases between the two ends. CDR3 nucleotide sequence: TGTGCCAGCTCACAACTTCAGGGGAACACTGAAGCTTTCTTT. Translation: CASSQLQGNTEAFF.

The chain joins TRBV15 to TRBJ1-3, with D unresolved. In germline, CDR1 is LNHNV, CDR2 YYDKDF (reference sequence). Trimming left V 3 bases short and J 7 bases short, with 22 bases between. CDR3 size: 17 residues. The DNA of the CDR3 is TGTGCCACCAGCAGGGGAGCGGTCTCCTCCGGAGGGAACACCATATATTTT. This translates into CATSRGAVSSGGNTIYF.

The chain uses TRBV7-2 and TRBJ2-7, with TRBD2 matching 12 bases. With V trimmed by 0 bases and J by 5 bases, 8 bases remained unmatched. Germline V lookup: CDR1 SGHTA, CDR2 FQGNSA. This CDR3 has 17 residues. The CDR3 protein is CASSLAGTSGPGNEQYF. The CDR3 nucleotides are TGTGCCAGCAGCTTAGCCGGGACTAGCGGGCCGGGTAACGAGCAGTACTTC.

This chain links TRBV12-3 or TRBV12-4 with TRBJ1-1, with a possible D match to TRBD1 (6 bases). This CDR3 spans 13 amino acids. V was cut by 6 bases and J by 1 base, with 9 bases left in between. Here the CDR3 reads CASSLTGNTEAFF. For the CDR3, the DNA is TGTGCCAGCAGCCTGACAGGGAACACTGAAGCTTTCTTT.

The J gene is TRBJ2-7, the V gene TRBV6-5, with TRBD1 matching over 9 bases. CDR1 is MNHEY and CDR2 is SVGAGI in the germline V gene. V gave up 6 bases and J gave up 10 bases; unmatched junction bases: 4. This CDR3 is 11 amino acids long. CDR3 protein: CASSRQGEQYF. The CDR3 nucleotides are TGTGCCAGCAGCAGACAGGGGGAACAGTACTTC.

This clone was counted between two and nine times. The chain has TRBV11-2 and TRBJ2-7; a possible D gene is TRBD2 (6 bases). Trimming shortened V by 6 bases and J by 3 bases, and 12 bases separated the two germline ends. The V gene's germline CDR1 is SGHAT and CDR2 FQNNGV. The CDR3 covers 13 residues. The CDR3 protein is CASRGLFRYEQYF. In nucleotides, the CDR3 is TGTGCCAGCAGAGGACTATTTCGCTACGAGCAGTACTTC.

The chain joins TRBV27 to TRBJ2-1; 11 bases are a match to TRBD2. The trim removed 6 bases at V and 5 bases at J, leaving 12 bases unmatched. The CDR3 is 17 amino acids. Germline V CDR1 and CDR2: MNHEY, SMNVEV (reference sequence). CDR3 DNA: TGTGCCAGCAGCCAGCGGGCTAGCGGGAGGAGAAACAATGAGCAGTTCTTC. Amino acids: CASSQRASGRRNNEQFF.

The chain has TRBV11-2 and TRBJ2-7, with D perhaps matching TRBD1 (5 bases). This CDR3 is 16 amino acids long. Trimming pared 0 bases from V and 0 bases from J, leaving 12 bases between. Per germline, CDR1 SGHAT and CDR2 FQNNGV. CDR3 residues: CASSLDRYRSSYEQYF. CDR3 sequence (DNA): TGTGCCAGCAGCTTAGATCGTTACAGGAGCTCCTACGAGCAGTACTTC.

The chain employs TRBV10-2 and TRBJ1-2; D ambiguous. CDR3 length: 13 residues. Trimming shortened V by 3 bases and J by 4 bases, and 9 bases separated the two germline ends. Germline V gene lookup returns CDR1 WSHSY and CDR2 SAAADI. Written as DNA, the CDR3 is TGCGCCAGCAGTGAACAACAGACCTATGGCTACACCTTC. Its translation: CASSEQQTYGYTF.

The V and J genes are TRBV7-3 and TRBJ2-3, with TRBD2 matching over 11 bases. The V and J ends lost 2 bases and 8 bases, in that order; junction bases with no gene match: 15. The germline V gene has CDR1 SGHTA and CDR2 FQGTGA. This CDR3 is built from 18 residues. The CDR3 spells CASSLVSVGLAGGSTQYF. CDR3 coding DNA: TGTGCCAGCAGCTTAGTTTCAGTGGGCCTAGCGGGGGGAAGTACGCAGTATTTT. Combining the CDR3 with reference TRBV7-3 and TRBJ2-3 gives the whole variable domain GAGVSQTPSNKVTEKGKYVELRCDPISGHTALYWYRQSLGQGPEFLIYFQGTGAADDSGLPNDRFFAVRPEGSVSTLKIQRTERGDSAVYLCASSLVSVGLAGGSTQYFGPGTRLTVL.

This chain uses TRBV28 with TRBJ1-3; 7 bases line up with TRBD1. Per germline, CDR1 MDHEN and CDR2 SYDVKM. The CDR3 is 15 amino acids. V dropped 6 bases and J dropped 3; count of bases not matched to a gene: 8. DNA for the CDR3: TGTGCCAGCAGCCCTAGCGACAGGGTTGGAAACACCATATATTTT. It translates to CASSPSDRVGNTIYF.

The gene calls are TRBV11-1 and TRBJ1-2; perhaps TRBD1 as D (5 bases). Trimming removed 5 bases from V and 4 bases from J, with 14 bases in between. Germline V gene lookup returns CDR1 SGHAT and CDR2 FQDESV (reference sequence). The CDR3 consists of 14 residues. The CDR3 sequence is CASSASDTAYGYTF. The CDR3 region has the DNA TGTGCCAGCAGCGCCTCGGACACCGCCTATGGCTACACCTTC.

The V call is TRBV6-5, the J call TRBJ2-7; 7 nucleotides match TRBD1. The trim removed 8 bases at V and 6 bases at J, leaving 16 bases unmatched. Germline CDR1 reads MNHEY; CDR2 reads SVGAGI. The CDR3 contains 15 residues. CDR3 sequence: CASRAQWEQGIEQYF. The CDR3, as DNA: TGTGCCAGCCGCGCACAGTGGGAACAGGGGATCGAGCAGTACTTC.

The chain employs TRBV5-1 and TRBJ2-2; 10 bases match TRBD1. The CDR3 contains 15 residues. Germline lookup yields CDR1 SGHRS and CDR2 YFSETQ. After removal of 6 bases from V and 6 bases from J, the junction contained 8 bases not matched to a gene. The DNA of the CDR3 is TGCGCCAGCAACCTTCTCGGACAGGGGGCCGGGGAGCTGTTTTTT. Protein sequence: CASNLLGQGAGELFF.

This clone was recorded a few times. This rearrangement joins TRBV23-1 to TRBJ2-1, with a tentative D call TRBD1 (5 bases). TRBV23-1 is labeled an ORF, and its function is uncertain. The CDR3 is 20 amino acids. Trimming pared 1 base from V and 2 bases from J, leaving 24 bases between. CDR3 residues: CASSQLVDNSSGCPYNEQFF. For the CDR3, the DNA is TGCGCCAGCAGTCAATTGGTCGATAATAGTTCAGGGTGTCCCTACAATGAGCAGTTCTTC.

This clone was recorded once. The chain carries TRBV3-1 (or the pseudogene TRBV3-2) and TRBJ1-1; D is possibly TRBD1 (5 bases). Trimming took 4 bases from V and 2 from J, leaving 8 bases between them. The CDR3 is 13 amino acids. The germline V gene encodes CDR1 LGHDT and CDR2 YNNKEL (reference sequence). The DNA of the CDR3 is TGTGCCAGCAGCCGTCAGGGAAACACTGAAGCTTTCTTT. Translation gives CASSRQGNTEAFF.

The rearrangement uses TRBV19 and TRBJ2-5, with 8 bases lining up with TRBD1. Germline trimming cut 6 bases from V and 2 bases from J; bases unmatched to any gene: 2. Per germline, CDR1 LNHDA and CDR2 SQIVND (reference sequence). This CDR3 spans 13 amino acids. The CDR3 nucleotides read TGTGCCAGTAGGCGACAGGGGCAAGAGACCCAGTACTTC. It specifies CASRRQGQETQYF.

This clone was observed a single time. The genes are TRBV4-2 and TRBJ2-7; 11 nucleotides align to TRBD2. This CDR3 spans 16 amino acids. Germline V CDR1 and CDR2: LGHNA, YNFKEQ. V trimming: 4 bases; J trimming: 4 bases; junction bases outside the gene matches: 9. CDR3 amino acids: CASSLYETSGNYEQYF. The DNA for the CDR3 is TGTGCCAGCAGCCTATACGAGACTAGCGGGAATTACGAGCAGTACTTC.